These 31 T cell receptor beta chains were sequenced from one sample in a study of OX40 agonist ivuxolimab in advanced cancers. Assay used: immunoSEQ multiplex PCR; TCRdb lists only in-frame clones, some missing. The sample holds approximately 100,000 clones, about 83% seen once. The sample consisted of CD4+ or CD8+ T cells sorted from blood, taken in a trial of the OX40 agonist ivuxolimab. These receptors all come from an adult with an advanced solid tumor such as melanoma, head and neck, liver or kidney cancer.

CDR3 sequence reads: CASSPSQGGYGYTF. Written as DNA, the CDR3 is TGTGCCAGCTCACCAAGCCAGGGGGGCTATGGCTACACCTTC. V gene TRBV18 combines with J gene TRBJ1-2; TRBD1 matches 7 bases. This CDR3 spans 14 amino acids. V gave up 2 bases and J gave up 4 bases; unmatched junction bases: 4. The germline CDR1 and CDR2 sequences are KGHSH and LQKENI.

The chain uses TRBV7-9 and TRBJ1-5; D gene ambiguous. Germline V gene data show CDR1 as SEHNR and CDR2 as FQNEAQ (reference sequence). The CDR3 has 14 amino acids. V lost 0 bases and J lost 4, with 7 bases in between. Here the CDR3 reads CASSLASYNQPQHF. CDR3 nucleotide sequence: TGTGCCAGCAGCTTAGCCAGCTATAATCAGCCCCAGCATTTT.

The rearrangement joins TRBV27 to TRBJ1-2, with no clear D. Germline V lookup: CDR1 MNHEY, CDR2 SMNVEV (reference sequence). The CDR3 length is 14 residues. The V gene lost 5 bases and the J gene lost 8 bases, with 18 bases spanning the gap. CDR3 amino acids: CASSPRTAYKGYTF. CDR3 nucleotide sequence: TGTGCCAGCAGTCCACGGACGGCTTATAAGGGCTACACCTTC.

The chain has TRBV5-8 and TRBJ1-2; no definite D call. V lost 6 bases and J lost 4, with 19 bases in between. The length of the CDR3 is 15 residues. Germline loops: CDR1 SGHTS, CDR2 YDEGEE. The CDR3 DNA reads TGTGCCAGCATCACGAGTGCGGGGTTTTCCTATGGCTACACCTTC. Translation: CASITSAGFSYGYTF.

This clone was detected once. V is TRBV11-2 and J is TRBJ1-3; weak D call: TRBD1 (5 bases). CDR1 is SGHAT and CDR2 is FQNNGV in the germline V gene. V dropped 3 bases and J dropped 5 bases, with 11 bases sitting between them. The CDR3 is 14 amino acids. CDR3: CASSLTAKRNTIYF. The CDR3 nucleotides are TGTGCCAGCAGCTTGACAGCTAAACGAAACACCATATATTTT.

V gene TRBV5-4 combines with J gene TRBJ2-5; the match to TRBD1 covers 12 bases. Trimming at V came to 4 bases and at J to 5 bases, leaving 9 bases not matched to a gene. Per germline, CDR1 SGHNT and CDR2 YYREEE (reference sequence). The CDR3 loop spans 16 amino acids. For the CDR3, the DNA is TGTGCCAGCAGCCTGGGACAGGGGGCTATATTGGAGACCCAGTACTTC. As protein: CASSLGQGAILETQYF.

This clone was detected only a few times. The chain recombines TRBV27 with TRBJ1-1; D ambiguous. Trimming removed 2 bases from V and 0 bases from J, with 4 bases in between. Germline V gives CDR1 MNHEY, CDR2 SMNVEV (reference sequence). This CDR3 spans 13 amino acids. CDR3 protein: CASSLKLNTEAFF. CDR3 nucleotides: TGTGCCAGCAGTTTAAAGCTGAACACTGAAGCTTTCTTT.

In its sample, this clone was seen a few times. This rearrangement joins TRBV6-6 to TRBJ1-1; D remains unclear. Trimming left V 3 bases short and J 0 bases short, with 11 bases between. The CDR3 sequence is 15 residues long. Looked up from germline, CDR1 is MNHNY and CDR2 is SVGAGI (reference sequence). CDR3 sequence: CASSYGFPLNTEAFF. The DNA for the CDR3 is TGTGCCAGCAGTTATGGGTTCCCCCTGAACACTGAAGCTTTCTTT.

The V gene is TRBV5-4, the J gene TRBJ2-5; D might be TRBD1 (5 bases). The CDR3 covers 13 residues. The germline V gene has CDR1 SGHNT and CDR2 YYREEE (reference sequence). V gave up 8 bases and J gave up 5 bases, with 16 bases separating them. CDR3 sequence (DNA): TGTGCCAGTACACAGGCGGTGGGGGAGACCCAGTACTTC. Protein: CASTQAVGETQYF.

The chain uses TRBV2 and TRBJ2-7, with D tentatively TRBD1 or TRBD2 (5 bases each). V lost 11 bases, J lost 2 bases, and 16 bases lay in between. The CDR3 is made up of 13 amino acids. Looked up from germline, CDR1 is SNHLY and CDR2 is FYNNEI. The CDR3 DNA sequence: TGTGCCGGCCAAATTCAGGGACCCTACGAGCAGTACTTC. This encodes CAGQIQGPYEQYF.

The chain has TRBV5-1 and TRBJ2-7; TRBD1 aligns across 7 bases. Germline CDR1 SGHRS, CDR2 YFSETQ. Trimming cost V 0 bases and J 9 bases; bases outside gene matches: 9. The length of the CDR3 is 14 residues. This CDR3 reads CASSLGDSLMGQYF. CDR3 DNA sequence: TGCGCCAGCAGCTTGGGGGACAGCTTAATGGGGCAGTACTTC.

The chain carries TRBV19 and TRBJ1-5; D remains unclear. V lost 5 bases and J lost 3, with 14 bases in between. The germline CDR1 and CDR2 sequences are LNHDA and SQIVND (reference sequence). The CDR3 runs 15 residues. DNA of the CDR3: TGTGCCAGTAGTGGGCTTGAGGCAGACAATCAGCCCCAGCATTTT. Protein sequence: CASSGLEADNQPQHF.

V gene TRBV9 combines with J gene TRBJ2-1; a weak D match, TRBD2 (6 bases). V was shortened by 4 bases and J by 0 bases, with 32 bases between the two germline ends. The CDR3 has 22 amino acids. CDR1 is SGDLS and CDR2 is YYNGEE in the germline V gene. The CDR3 loop reads CASSPRKASTSGGTSSYNEQFF. CDR3 DNA sequence: TGTGCCAGCAGCCCCCGTAAGGCCTCGACTAGTGGGGGGACCAGCTCCTACAATGAGCAGTTCTTC. Looking up the rest from reference TRBV9 and TRBJ2-1 gives the full variable domain: DSGVTQTPKHLITATGQRVTLRCSPRSGDLSVYWYQQSLDQGLQFLIQYYNGEERAKGNILERFSAQQFPDLHSELNLSSLELGDSALYFCASSPRKASTSGGTSSYNEQFFGPGTRLTVL.

The chain carries TRBV7-2 and TRBJ2-5; D is unresolved. The CDR3 sequence is 15 residues long. Trimming cost V 5 bases and J 1 base, with 14 bases left between them. The V gene's germline CDR1 is SGHTA and CDR2 FQGNSA. CDR3 nucleotides: TGTGCCAGCAGCCCGCCTCTAGGAAGCCAAGAGACCCAGTACTTC. It translates to CASSPPLGSQETQYF.

This clone came up once. The CDR3 protein is CASSARGLAGAYNEQFF. As DNA, the CDR3 is TGTGCCAGCAGCGCCCGCGGGCTAGCGGGGGCCTACAATGAGCAGTTCTTC. The rearrangement links TRBV7-9 to TRBJ2-1, with TRBD2 identical over 10 bases. Trimming at V came to 5 bases and at J to 2 bases, leaving 9 bases not matched to a gene. Germline V gene data show CDR1 as SEHNR and CDR2 as FQNEAQ (reference sequence). The CDR3 covers 17 residues.

V and J are TRBV7-2 and TRBJ1-1; D is perhaps TRBD1 (5 bases). V lost 3 bases and J lost 5, with 7 bases in between. The CDR3 consists of 12 residues. From germline, CDR1 is SGHTA and CDR2 FQGNSA. The CDR3 nucleotides are TGTGCCAGCAGCTTTTGGGGGACTGAAGCTTTCTTT. Protein sequence: CASSFWGTEAFF.

This chain links TRBV5-1 with TRBJ1-4, with 12 bases fitting TRBD1. V was pared by 4 bases and J by 8 bases, with 3 bases of the junction left unmatched. The CDR3 loop spans 14 amino acids. Germline V gives CDR1 SGHRS, CDR2 YFSETQ. CDR3 region: CASSDGTGGEKLFF. The DNA of the CDR3 is TGCGCCAGCAGCGACGGGACAGGGGGCGAAAAACTGTTTTTT.

The J gene is TRBJ2-2, the V gene TRBV10-3, with D hard to call. Trimming left V 3 bases short and J 9 bases short, with 20 bases between. CDR3 size: 16 residues. Germline lookup yields CDR1 ENHRY and CDR2 SYGVKD. CDR3 sequence (DNA): TGTGCCATCAGTGAAGGCGCTCCGGATCTATCAAGGGAGCTGTTTTTT. Translation gives CAISEGAPDLSRELFF.

The J gene is TRBJ2-7, the V gene TRBV19, with 9 bases matching TRBD1. The V segment lost 5 bases and the J segment 9 bases; nucleotides outside the gene matches: 17. Germline CDR1 LNHDA, CDR2 SQIVND (reference sequence). The CDR3 loop spans 16 amino acids. CDR3 in amino acids: CASSSTTGTGSGGQYF. CDR3 coding DNA: TGTGCCAGTAGTTCGACCACCGGGACAGGGAGCGGTGGGCAGTACTTC.

The chain links TRBV6-5 to TRBJ2-5; no clear D gene. Deletions cut 3 bases from V and 5 bases from J, with 16 bases between. Germline V gives CDR1 MNHEY, CDR2 SVGAGI. The CDR3 runs to 15 residues. CDR3 bases: TGTGCCAGCAGTTATGGACGAGGAAGACTGGAGACCCAGTACTTC. It codes for CASSYGRGRLETQYF.

The gene calls are TRBV7-9 and TRBJ1-1, with D hard to call. V dropped 5 bases and J dropped 7 bases, with 17 bases sitting between them. The V gene's germline CDR1 is SEHNR and CDR2 FQNEAQ (reference sequence). The CDR3 runs 14 residues. Here the CDR3 reads CASSPWARNYEAFF. In DNA form, the CDR3 reads TGTGCCAGCAGCCCCTGGGCCCGCAATTATGAAGCTTTCTTT.

V usage is TRBV27 and J usage is TRBJ1-5; D unresolved. The CDR3 extends over 14 amino acids. Germline V gene data show CDR1 as MNHEY and CDR2 as SMNVEV (reference sequence). V was trimmed by 6 bases and J by 6 bases, leaving 15 bases between them. The CDR3 DNA is TGTGCCAGCAGGGGTTGGGGAGGAGGTCAGCCCCAGCATTTT. It yields the protein CASRGWGGGQPQHF.

This clone was observed a single time. The V call is TRBV18, the J call TRBJ1-4, with 7 bases lining up with TRBD1. Looked up from germline, CDR1 is KGHSH and CDR2 is LQKENI. This CDR3 region has 15 residues. J was trimmed by 2 bases and V by 3 bases; bases with no gene match: 3. The CDR3 DNA sequence: TGTGCCAGCTCACCCCAGGGGGAGACTAATGAAAAACTGTTTTTT. Translated, it gives CASSPQGETNEKLFF.

In DNA, the CDR3 is TGTGCCAGCAGCCTCCGATGGGAGGGCACCGGGGAGCTGTTTTTT. This gives the protein CASSLRWEGTGELFF. The chain has TRBV11-1 and TRBJ2-2, with TRBD2 matching 7 bases. Germline lookup yields CDR1 SGHAT and CDR2 FQDESV (reference sequence). V shed 5 bases and J 4 bases; nucleotides not matched to a gene: 7. This CDR3 is built from 15 residues.

This chain links TRBV2 with TRBJ2-7, with D tentatively TRBD2 (6 bases). Germline V CDR1 and CDR2: SNHLY, FYNNEI. V was shortened by 4 bases and J by 6 bases, with 7 bases between the two germline ends. The CDR3 is made up of 11 amino acids. CDR3 sequence: CASSGRVEQYF. The CDR3 coding sequence is TGTGCCAGCAGTGGGAGGGTCGAGCAGTACTTC.

The rearrangement uses TRBV27 and TRBJ1-1, with D possibly being TRBD1 (5 bases). CDR1 is MNHEY and CDR2 is SMNVEV in the germline V gene (reference sequence). Trimming removed 5 bases from V and 3 bases from J, with 13 bases in between. CDR3 size: 14 residues. The CDR3 sequence: CASSPQGTHTEAFF. Written as DNA, the CDR3 is TGTGCCAGCAGTCCCCAGGGTACGCACACTGAAGCTTTCTTT.

The chain combines TRBV4-1 with TRBJ2-7; 8 nucleotides line up with TRBD1. Germline CDR1 MGHRA, CDR2 YSYEKL. J gave up 6 bases and V 0 bases, and 16 bases lay outside the gene matches. The CDR3 runs 18 residues. The CDR3 region has the DNA TGCGCCAGCAGCCAAGATCCTACCCAGGGGGCGGCTCGGGGCGAGCAGTACTTC. It specifies CASSQDPTQGAARGEQYF.

The J gene is TRBJ1-4, the V gene TRBV6-6; D gene unclear. Trimming removed 3 bases from V and 8 bases from J, with 4 bases in between. Germline values: CDR1 MNHNY, CDR2 SVGAGI (reference sequence). The CDR3 sequence is 11 residues long. The CDR3: CASSYKEKLFF. CDR3 nucleotides: TGTGCCAGCAGTTATAAGGAAAAACTGTTTTTT.

The chain joins TRBV12-5 to TRBJ2-5; 7 bases are a match to TRBD1. Per germline, CDR1 LGHNT and CDR2 FRNRAP. V lost 3 bases, J lost 1 base, and 2 bases stayed unmatched. CDR3 length: 14 residues. The CDR3 reads CASGFRTGQETQYF. Written as DNA, the CDR3 is TGTGCTAGTGGTTTTCGGACAGGCCAAGAGACCCAGTACTTC.

V usage is TRBV6-1 and J usage is TRBJ1-5; 8 bases agree with TRBD1. Per the germline V gene, CDR1 is MNHNS and CDR2 is SASEGT. V shed 4 bases, J shed 6 bases, and the junction held 5 bases outside the gene matches. The CDR3 sequence is 14 residues long. The CDR3 DNA is TGTGCCAGCAGTGCGCAGGGGGCTCGTCAGCCCCAGCATTTT. Its translation is CASSAQGARQPQHF.

The CDR3 DNA is TGTGCCAGCACCGTATCAGGGGTCTACGGCTACACCTTC. Translated, it gives CASTVSGVYGYTF. This chain uses TRBV7-2 with TRBJ1-2; maybe TRBD1 (6 bases). CDR3 length equals 13 residues. V was clipped by 7 bases and J by 8 bases, with 17 bases between them. Germline CDR1 reads SGHTA; CDR2 reads FQGNSA.